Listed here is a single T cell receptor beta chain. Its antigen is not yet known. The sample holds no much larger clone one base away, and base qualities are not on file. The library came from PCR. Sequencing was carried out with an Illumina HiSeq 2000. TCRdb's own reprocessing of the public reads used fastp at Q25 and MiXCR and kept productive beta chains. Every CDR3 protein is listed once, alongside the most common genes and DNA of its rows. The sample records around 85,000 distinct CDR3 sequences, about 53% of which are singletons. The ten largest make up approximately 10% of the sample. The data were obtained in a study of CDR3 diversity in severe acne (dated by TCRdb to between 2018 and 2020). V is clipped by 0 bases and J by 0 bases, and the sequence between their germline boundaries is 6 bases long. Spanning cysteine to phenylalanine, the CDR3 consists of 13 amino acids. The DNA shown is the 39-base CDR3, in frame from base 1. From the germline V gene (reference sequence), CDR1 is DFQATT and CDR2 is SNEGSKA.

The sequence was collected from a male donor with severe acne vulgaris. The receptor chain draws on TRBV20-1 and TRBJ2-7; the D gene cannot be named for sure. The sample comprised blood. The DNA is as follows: TGCAGTGCTAGAGATGCCTACTCCTACGAGCAGTACTTC. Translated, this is CSARDAYSYEQYF.